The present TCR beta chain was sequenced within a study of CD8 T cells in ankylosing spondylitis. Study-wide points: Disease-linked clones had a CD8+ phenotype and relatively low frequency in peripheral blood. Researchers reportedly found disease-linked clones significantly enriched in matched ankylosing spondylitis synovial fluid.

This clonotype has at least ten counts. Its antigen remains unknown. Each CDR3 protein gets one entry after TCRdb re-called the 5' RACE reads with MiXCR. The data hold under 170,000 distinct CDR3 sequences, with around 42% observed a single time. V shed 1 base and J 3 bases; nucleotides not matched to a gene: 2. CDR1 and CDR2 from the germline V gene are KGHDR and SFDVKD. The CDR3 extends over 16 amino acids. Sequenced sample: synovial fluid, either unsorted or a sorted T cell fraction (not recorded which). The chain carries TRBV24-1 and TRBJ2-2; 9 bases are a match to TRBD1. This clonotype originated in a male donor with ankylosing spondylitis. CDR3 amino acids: CATSDLRQGDTGELFF. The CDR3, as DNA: TGTGCCACCAGTGATTTACGACAGGGGGACACCGGGGAGCTGTTTTTT.